This is a list of T cell receptor beta chains from one sample in a study of CD8 T cells in ankylosing spondylitis. TCRdb re-called the 5' RACE reads through MiXCR, storing one row per CDR3 protein. The data show about 200,000 distinct CDR3 sequences, roughly 13% seen once. Sequencing was carried out using blood, either unsorted or a sorted T cell fraction (not recorded which). These receptors were taken from a male donor with ankylosing spondylitis or in good health (not recorded which). Each CDR3 is given without its conserved first and last residue. The size of a clone is reported for some rows only, either as once, few or many, or as a class for expanded clones.

CDR3 protein: ASSQEIRTDPSYGYT; clone size: .; V gene: TRBV4-1
CDR3 protein: ASSYGGRGSDEQF; clone size: .; V gene: TRBV6-5
CDR3 protein: AWSGYNEQF; clone size: .; V gene: TRBV30
CDR3 protein: SATRQGYTEAF; clone size: few; V gene: TRBV20-1
CDR3 protein: ASSLDPLVRTEAF; clone size: .; V gene: TRBV7-8
CDR3 protein: ASSDRTGGLFEQY; clone size: many; V gene: TRBV2
CDR3 protein: ASSPHSGGHQETQY; clone size: few; V gene: TRBV27
CDR3 protein: ASSQLDPTDTQY; clone size: .; V gene: TRBV4-1
CDR3 protein: ASSDRTGANYGYT; clone size: few; V gene: TRBV7-2
CDR3 protein: ASSSLTGGYGYT; clone size: many; V gene: TRBV28
CDR3 protein: ASRQDTGVTYNEQF; clone size: .; V gene: TRBV5-5